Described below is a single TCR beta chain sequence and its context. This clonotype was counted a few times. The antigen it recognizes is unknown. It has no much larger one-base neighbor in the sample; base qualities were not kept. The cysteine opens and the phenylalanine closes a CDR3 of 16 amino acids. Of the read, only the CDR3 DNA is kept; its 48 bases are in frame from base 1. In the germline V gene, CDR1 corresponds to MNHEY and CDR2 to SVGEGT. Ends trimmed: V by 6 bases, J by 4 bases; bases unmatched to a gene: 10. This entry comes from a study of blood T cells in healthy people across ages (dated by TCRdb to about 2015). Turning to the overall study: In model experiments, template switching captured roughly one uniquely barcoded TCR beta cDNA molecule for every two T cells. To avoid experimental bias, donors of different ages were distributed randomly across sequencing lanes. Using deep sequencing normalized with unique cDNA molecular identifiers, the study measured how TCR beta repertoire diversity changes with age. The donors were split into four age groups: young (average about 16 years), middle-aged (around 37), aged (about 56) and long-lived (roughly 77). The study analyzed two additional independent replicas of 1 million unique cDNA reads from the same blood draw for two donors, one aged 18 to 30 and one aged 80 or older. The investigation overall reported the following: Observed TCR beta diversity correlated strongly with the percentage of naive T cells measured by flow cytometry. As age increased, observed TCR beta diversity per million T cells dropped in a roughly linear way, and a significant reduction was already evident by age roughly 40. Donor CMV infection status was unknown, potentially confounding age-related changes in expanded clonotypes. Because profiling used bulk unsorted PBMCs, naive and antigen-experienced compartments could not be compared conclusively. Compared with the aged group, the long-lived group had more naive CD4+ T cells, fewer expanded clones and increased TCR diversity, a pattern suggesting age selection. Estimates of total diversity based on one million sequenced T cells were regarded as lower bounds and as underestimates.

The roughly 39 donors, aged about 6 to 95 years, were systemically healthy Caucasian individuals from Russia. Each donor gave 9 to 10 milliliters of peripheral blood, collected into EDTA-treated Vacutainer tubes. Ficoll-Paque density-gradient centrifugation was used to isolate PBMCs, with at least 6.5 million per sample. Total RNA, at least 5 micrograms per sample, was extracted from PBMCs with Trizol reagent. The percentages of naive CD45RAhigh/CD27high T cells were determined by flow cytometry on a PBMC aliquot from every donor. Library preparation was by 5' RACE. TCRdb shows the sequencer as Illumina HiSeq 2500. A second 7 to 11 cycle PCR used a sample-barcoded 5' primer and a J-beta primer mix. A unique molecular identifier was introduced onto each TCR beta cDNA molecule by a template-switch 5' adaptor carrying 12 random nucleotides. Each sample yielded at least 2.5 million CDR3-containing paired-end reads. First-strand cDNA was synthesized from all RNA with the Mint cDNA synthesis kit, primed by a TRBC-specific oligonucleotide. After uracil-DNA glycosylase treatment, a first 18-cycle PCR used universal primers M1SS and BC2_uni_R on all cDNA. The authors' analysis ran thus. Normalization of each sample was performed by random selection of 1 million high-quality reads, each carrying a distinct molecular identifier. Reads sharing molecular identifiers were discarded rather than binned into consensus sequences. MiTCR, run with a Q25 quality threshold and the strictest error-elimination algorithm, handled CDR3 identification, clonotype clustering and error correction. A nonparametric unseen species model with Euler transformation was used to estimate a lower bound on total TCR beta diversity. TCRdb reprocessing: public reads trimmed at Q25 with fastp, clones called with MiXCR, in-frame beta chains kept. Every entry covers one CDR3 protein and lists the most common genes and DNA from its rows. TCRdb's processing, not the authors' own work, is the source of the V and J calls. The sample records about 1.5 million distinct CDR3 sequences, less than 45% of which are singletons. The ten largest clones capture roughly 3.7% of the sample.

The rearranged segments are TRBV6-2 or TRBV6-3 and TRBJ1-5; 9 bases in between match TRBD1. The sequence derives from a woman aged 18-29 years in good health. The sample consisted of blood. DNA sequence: TGTGCCAGCAGAGACTGGACAGGGGCAAGGAATCAGCCCCAGCATTTT. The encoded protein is CASRDWTGARNQPQHF.